Detailed here is one TCR beta chain. This entry belongs to a study of cytomegalovirus exposure and HLA in healthy donors. V lost 4 bases to trimming and J lost 6 bases; unmatched junction nucleotides: 11. This CDR3 is built from 15 residues. In germline, CDR1 is SGHRS, CDR2 YFSETQ. PCR employed 60 Vbeta and 13 Jbeta primers. Assay used: immunoSEQ multiplex PCR; TCRdb lists only in-frame clones, some missing. The sample consists of around 200,000 clones, 70% of them appearing once. The V gene is TRBV5-1, the J gene TRBJ2-7, with 9 bases aligning to TRBD2. The sample consisted of PBMCs. This receptor was obtained from a man in his forties or fifties in good health and CMV-seropositive. This CDR3 reads CASSPGGGGLFEQYF. As DNA, the CDR3 is TGCGCCAGCAGCCCTGGCGGGGGGGGCCTCTTCGAGCAGTACTTC.